The sample holds many counts of the clone carrying this T cell receptor (beta chain). These data originate in a study of post-analysis software for immune sequencing data. Unique molecular identifiers were present in the TCR beta cDNA libraries. TCRdb passed the PCR reads through MiXCR, listing each CDR3 protein once. The sample contains about 800,000 distinct CDR3 sequences, roughly 27% of which appear only once. The sequence was collected from a girl aged 5 to 17 with multiple sclerosis. Sequencing was performed on blood.

The CDR3 DNA follows: TGTGCCAGCAGCTTGGGCATAAGGTCCGGCCTGGGAAATGAGCAGTTCTTC. This sequence encodes CASSLGIRSGLGNEQFF. V gene TRBV7-2 combines with J gene TRBJ2-1; D is undetermined. Trimming removed 3 bases from V and 7 bases from J, with 22 bases in between. The germline CDR1 and CDR2 sequences are SGHTA and FQGNSA. The CDR3 loop spans 17 amino acids.